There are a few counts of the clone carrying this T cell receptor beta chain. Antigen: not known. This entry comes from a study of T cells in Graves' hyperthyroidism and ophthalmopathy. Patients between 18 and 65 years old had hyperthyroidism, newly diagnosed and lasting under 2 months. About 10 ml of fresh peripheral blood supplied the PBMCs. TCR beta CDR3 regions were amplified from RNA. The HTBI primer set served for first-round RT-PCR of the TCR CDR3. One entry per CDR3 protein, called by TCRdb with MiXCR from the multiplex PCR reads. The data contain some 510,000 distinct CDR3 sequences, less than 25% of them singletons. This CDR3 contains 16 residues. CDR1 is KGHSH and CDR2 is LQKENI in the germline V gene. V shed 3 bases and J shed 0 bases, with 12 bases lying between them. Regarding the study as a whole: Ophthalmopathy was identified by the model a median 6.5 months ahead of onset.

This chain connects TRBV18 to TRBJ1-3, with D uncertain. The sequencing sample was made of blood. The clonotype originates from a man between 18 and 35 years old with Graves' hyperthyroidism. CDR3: CASSPLDADSGNTIYF. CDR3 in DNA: TGTGCCAGCTCACCCCTGGACGCCGACTCTGGAAACACCATATATTTT.